This record concerns one T cell receptor (beta chain) sequence. The V and J ends lost 2 bases and 2 bases respectively, with 10 bases between them. Germline CDR1 reads SNHLY; CDR2 reads FYNNEI. CDR3 length: 15 amino acids. The data derive from a study of CD8 T cells in Susac syndrome. From blood CD8+ and CD4+ T cells, the TCR beta chain was sequenced. TEMRA cells were FACS-enriched, unlike CD8+ and CD4+ T cells, which were negatively isolated. Random hexamers were used to reverse transcribe an amount of roughly 0.45 to 1 ug RNA. TCR beta CDR3 was amplified by immunoSEQ covering 54 Vbeta and 13 Jbeta. TCRdb reanalysed the immunoSEQ multiplex PCR reads using MiXCR and keeps one entry per CDR3 protein. Of 150,000 to 250,000 distinct CDR3 sequences listed, 90% to 95% are singletons.

This TCR was sampled from a human donor with multiple sclerosis. This chain connects TRBV2 to TRBJ1-5, with a tentative D call TRBD1 (6 bases). Sequenced sample: CD4+ T cells from PBMCs. The CDR3 DNA reads TGTGCCAGCAGTGAAACGGCAGGGGGCAATCAGCCCCAGCATTTT. Translated, it gives CASSETAGGNQPQHF.